This entry lists 18 T cell receptor beta chains sequenced from one sample in a study of metastatic and nonmetastatic thyroid tumors (dated by TCRdb to 2019 to 2021). Library generation was performed with PCR. Sequencing was performed on an Illumina HiSeq 4000. TCRdb reworked the public reads: Q25 trimming with fastp, MiXCR clone assembly, productive beta chains retained. Present in this sample are around 29,000 clones, 20% to 25% of which were seen just once. 13% to 15% of the sample is held by the ten biggest clonotypes. No treatment had been received by any patient before thyroid surgery. The sequencing input was blood. These receptors were taken from a female donor with papillary thyroid cancer or a benign thyroid nodule (not recorded which). Some clones in this sample may be carry-over from other donors' samples.

This clone was recorded many times. The CDR3 region is CASSSGSNQPQHF. CDR3 in DNA: TGTGCCAGCAGTTCAGGAAGCAATCAGCCCCAGCATTTT. The chain has TRBV27 and TRBJ1-5; no reliable D call. This CDR3 has 13 amino acids. The germline gives CDR1 MNHEY, CDR2 SMNVEV (reference sequence). V lost 4 bases and J lost 1, with 5 bases in between.

In this sample, this clone turned up a few times. This chain joins TRBV16 and TRBJ2-1, with 7 bases that match TRBD2. This CDR3 is built from 16 residues. Germline V gene lookup returns CDR1 KGHSY and CDR2 FQNENV. V trimming: 0 bases; J trimming: 7 bases; junction bases outside the gene matches: 9. The CDR3 region is CASSQSASGNQNEQFF. The CDR3 bases are TGTGCCAGCAGCCAATCGGCTAGCGGAAACCAAAATGAGCAGTTCTTC. The variable domain in full, completed from reference TRBV16 and TRBJ2-1, reads GEEVAQTPKHLVRGEGQKAKLYCAPIKGHSYVFWYQQVLKNEFKFLISFQNENVFDETGMPKERFSAKCLPNSPCSLEIQATKLEDSAVYFCASSQSASGNQNEQFFGPGTRLTVL.

To note about this clone: At one end, the junction sequence differs from germline, possibly due to a read error. The chain joins TRBV9 to TRBJ2-5; the match to TRBD2 covers 8 bases. Per the germline V gene, CDR1 is SGDLS and CDR2 is YYNGEE. The CDR3 is 15 amino acids. CDR3 loop: CASSRRGGRQETPYF. CDR3 in DNA: TGTGCCAGCAGCCGCCGGGGGGGAAGGCAGGAGACCCCGTACTTC.

This clone has at least ten counts. This chain connects TRBV7-8 to TRBJ2-1, with 12 bases aligning to TRBD2. The CDR3 totals 17 residues. Looked up from germline, CDR1 is SGHVS and CDR2 is FQNEAQ. With V trimmed by 8 bases and J by 9 bases, 17 bases remained unmatched. CDR3 bases: TGTGCCAGCCAGGCGCCCCCGGGACTAGCGGGCCACAGTGAGCAGTTCTTC. Translation gives CASQAPPGLAGHSEQFF.

This clone has just a few counts. The chain employs TRBV27 and TRBJ1-2; tentatively, D is TRBD1 (5 bases). Germline CDR1 MNHEY, CDR2 SMNVEV (reference sequence). Trimming removed 3 bases at V and 5 bases at J, with 25 bases between. CDR3 length: 18 residues. The CDR3 sequence: CASSLFPSRGGCGYGYTF. CDR3 nucleotides: TGTGCCAGCAGTTTGTTCCCGAGCCGCGGGGGGTGTGGTTATGGCTACACCTTC.

This clone has ten or more counts. The chain combines TRBV15 with TRBJ2-7; D remains ambiguous. The V gene lost 4 bases and the J gene lost 0 bases, with 10 bases spanning the gap. The CDR3 is made up of 14 amino acids. CDR1 and CDR2 (germline): LNHNV, YYDKDF (reference sequence). CDR3 amino acids: CATSISTDSYEQYF. CDR3 nucleotide sequence: TGTGCCACCAGCATATCTACAGACTCCTACGAGCAGTACTTC.

In this sample, this clone turned up many times. This chain connects TRBV20-1 to TRBJ2-7; D remains unclear. Germline V gene data show CDR1 as DFQATT and CDR2 as SNEGSKA (reference sequence). The CDR3 consists of 14 residues. Trimming took 5 bases from V and 0 from J, leaving 14 bases between them. The CDR3, as DNA: TGCAGTGCTCCGCGGACGGTGTTCTCCTACGAGCAGTACTTC. Its translation: CSAPRTVFSYEQYF.

There are a few counts of this clone. V and J are TRBV14 and TRBJ1-1, with TRBD1 identical over 7 bases. The ends lost 4 bases at V and 1 base at J; junction bases unmatched: 9. Germline loops: CDR1 SGHDN, CDR2 FVKESK. The CDR3 runs 16 residues. CDR3 bases: TGTGCCAGCAGCCCAGACAGGGAATTTTCGAACACTGAAGCTTTCTTT. Protein sequence: CASSPDREFSNTEAFF.

This clone was counted ten times or more. The V and J genes are TRBV11-2 and TRBJ1-6; D perhaps matches TRBD1 (6 bases). Germline V CDR1 and CDR2: SGHAT, FQNNGV. The V end lost 1 base, the J end lost 8 bases, and 15 bases lay between the germline ends. The CDR3 has 16 amino acids. The CDR3 DNA reads as TGTGCCAGCAGCTTAGGATGGAGGGGGGTATATTCACCCCTCCACTTT. Residues: CASSLGWRGVYSPLHF.

Points on this clone: One junction end disagrees with the germline gene, perhaps due to a read error. This chain connects TRBV20-1 to TRBJ1-1; D perhaps matches TRBD1 (5 bases). Germline V gene lookup returns CDR1 DFQATT and CDR2 SNEGSKA (reference sequence). The CDR3 extends over 15 amino acids. The CDR3 sequence is CSASAPSKGSHEALF. CDR3 DNA sequence: TGCAGTGCTTCGGCACCTAGCAAGGGGTCACATGAAGCTTTATTT.

V gene TRBV7-2 combines with J gene TRBJ1-1; tentatively, D is TRBD1 (5 bases). Germline lookup yields CDR1 SGHTA and CDR2 FQGNSA. With 2 bases removed from V and 0 bases from J, the gap between germline ends came to 10 bases. The CDR3 spans 15 residues. The CDR3 coding sequence is TGTGCCAGCAGCTTAAAGGGGTCCCTGAACACTGAAGCTTTCTTT. It translates to CASSLKGSLNTEAFF. The full variable domain, rest sourced from reference TRBV7-2 and TRBJ1-1, is GAGVSQSPSNKVTEKGKDVELRCDPISGHTALYWYRQSLGQGLEFLIYFQGNSAPDKSGLPSDRFSAERTGGSVSTLTIQRTQQEDSAVYLCASSLKGSLNTEAFFGQGTRLTVV.

This clone has ten or more counts. The J gene is TRBJ2-1, the V gene TRBV20-1, with 8 bases that match TRBD1. Trimming at V came to 0 bases and at J to 2 bases, leaving 9 bases not matched to a gene. The CDR3 is made up of 17 amino acids. Germline CDR1 DFQATT, CDR2 SNEGSKA (reference sequence). CDR3 amino acids: CSARDTGGRAPYNEQFF. The CDR3 DNA follows: TGCAGTGCTAGAGATACAGGGGGGAGAGCCCCCTACAATGAGCAGTTCTTC.

As for this clone: This clone may be a read error of a much larger clone one base away. V usage is TRBV29-1 and J usage is TRBJ2-5; 8 positions match TRBD1. The CDR3 loop spans 13 amino acids. CDR1 is SQVTM and CDR2 is ANQGSEA in the germline V gene. CDR3 sequence: CIVPGGAGETQYF. In nucleotides, the CDR3 is TGCATCGTGCCAGGGGGCGCGGGGGAGACCCAGTACTTC.

This clone was detected a few times. The J gene is TRBJ2-7, the V gene TRBV6-1; tentative D call: TRBD2 (5 bases). Germline V gives CDR1 MNHNS, CDR2 SASEGT. Trimming took off 1 base at V and 4 bases at J, with 17 bases between the two ends. The CDR3 length is 16 residues. This CDR3 is CASSEGPRTDHYEQYF. The DNA of the CDR3 is TGTGCCAGCAGTGAAGGCCCGAGGACTGATCATTACGAGCAGTACTTC.

This clone showed up just a few times. The genes are TRBV27 and TRBJ1-2; 7 nucleotides agree with TRBD1. The trim removed 6 bases at V and 0 bases at J, leaving 4 bases unmatched. The V gene's germline CDR1 is MNHEY and CDR2 SMNVEV (reference sequence). CDR3 size: 14 residues. The CDR3 protein is CASSAQGANYGYTF. The CDR3 DNA is TGTGCCAGCAGCGCGCAGGGGGCTAACTATGGCTACACCTTC.

The table lists this clone with a few counts. The V gene is TRBV28, the J gene TRBJ1-5; tentatively, D is TRBD1 (6 bases). Trimming took off 5 bases at V and 5 bases at J, with 16 bases between the two ends. Germline V CDR1 and CDR2: MDHEN, SYDVKM. CDR3 size: 15 residues. The CDR3 region is CASSDTGQNYQPQHF. The CDR3 nucleotides are TGTGCCAGCAGTGACACAGGACAGAACTATCAGCCCCAGCATTTT.

This clone was found a few times. V and J are TRBV12-3 or TRBV12-4 and TRBJ2-2; no definite D call. The CDR3 is 14 residues long. V was trimmed by 10 bases and J by 1 base, leaving 13 bases between them. This CDR3 reads CAIRETWNTGELFF. CDR3 DNA: TGTGCCATCAGAGAGACATGGAACACCGGGGAGCTGTTTTTT.

This clone has only a few counts. The chain carries TRBV27 and TRBJ1-5; a possible D gene is TRBD1 (5 bases). Germline V CDR1 and CDR2: MNHEY, SMNVEV (reference sequence). V lost 3 bases and J 8 bases, leaving 11 bases between the germline ends. The CDR3 has 13 amino acids. DNA of the CDR3: TGTGCCAGCAGTTTGGGCAGGGCTGAGCCCCAGCATTTT. It encodes CASSLGRAEPQHF.